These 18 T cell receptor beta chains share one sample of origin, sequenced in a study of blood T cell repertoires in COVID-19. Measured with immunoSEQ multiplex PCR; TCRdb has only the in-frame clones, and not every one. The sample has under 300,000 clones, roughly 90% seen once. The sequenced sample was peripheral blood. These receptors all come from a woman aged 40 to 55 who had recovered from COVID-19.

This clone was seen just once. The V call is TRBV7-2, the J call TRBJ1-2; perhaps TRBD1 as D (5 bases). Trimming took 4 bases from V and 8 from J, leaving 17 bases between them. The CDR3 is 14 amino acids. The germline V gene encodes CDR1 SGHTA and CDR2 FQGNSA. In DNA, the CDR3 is TGTGCCAGCAGCTCATCCCAGGGAAGTAGAGGCTACACCTTC. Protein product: CASSSSQGSRGYTF.

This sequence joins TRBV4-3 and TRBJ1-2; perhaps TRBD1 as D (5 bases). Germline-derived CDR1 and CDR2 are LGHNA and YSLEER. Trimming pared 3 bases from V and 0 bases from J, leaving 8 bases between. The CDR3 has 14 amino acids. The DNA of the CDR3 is TGCGCCAGCAGCCAGCAGGGCCCTAACTATGGCTACACCTTC. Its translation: CASSQQGPNYGYTF.

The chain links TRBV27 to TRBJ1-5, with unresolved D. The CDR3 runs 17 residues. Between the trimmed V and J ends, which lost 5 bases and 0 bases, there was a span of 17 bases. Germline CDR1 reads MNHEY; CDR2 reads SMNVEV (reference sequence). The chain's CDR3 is CASSPLEPTFSNQPQHF. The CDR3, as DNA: TGTGCCAGCAGTCCCCTCGAACCGACTTTTAGCAATCAGCCCCAGCATTTT.

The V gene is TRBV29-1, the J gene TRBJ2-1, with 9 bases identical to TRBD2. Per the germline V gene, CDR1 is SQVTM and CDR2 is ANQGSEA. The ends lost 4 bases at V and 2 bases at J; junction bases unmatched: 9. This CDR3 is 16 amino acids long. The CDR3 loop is CSVGGGRALTYNEQFF. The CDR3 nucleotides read TGCAGCGTTGGTGGCGGGAGGGCCCTCACCTACAATGAGCAGTTCTTC.

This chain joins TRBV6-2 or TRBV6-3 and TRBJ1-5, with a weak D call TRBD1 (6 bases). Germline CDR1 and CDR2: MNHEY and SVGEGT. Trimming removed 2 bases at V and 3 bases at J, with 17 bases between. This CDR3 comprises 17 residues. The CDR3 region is CASSYRGSDRLNQPQHF. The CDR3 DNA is TGTGCCAGCAGTTACAGGGGATCGGACAGACTCAATCAGCCCCAGCATTTT.

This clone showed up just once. The CDR3 protein is CASSLGSGPGTAPTNEKLFF. As DNA, the CDR3 is TGTGCCAGCAGCTTAGGGAGCGGACCCGGGACAGCTCCAACTAATGAAAAACTGTTTTTT. V is TRBV11-3 and J is TRBJ1-4; TRBD1 matches at 7 bases. V shed 1 base and J 0 bases; nucleotides not matched to a gene: 14. The CDR3 is 20 amino acids. The germline V gene has CDR1 SGHNT and CDR2 YENEEA.

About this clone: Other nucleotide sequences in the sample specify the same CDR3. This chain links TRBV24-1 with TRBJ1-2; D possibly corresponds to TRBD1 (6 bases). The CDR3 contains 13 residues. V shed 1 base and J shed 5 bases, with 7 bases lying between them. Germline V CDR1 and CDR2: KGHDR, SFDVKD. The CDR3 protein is CATSDFQGYGYTF. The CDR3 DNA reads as TGTGCCACCAGTGATTTCCAGGGGTATGGCTACACCTTC.

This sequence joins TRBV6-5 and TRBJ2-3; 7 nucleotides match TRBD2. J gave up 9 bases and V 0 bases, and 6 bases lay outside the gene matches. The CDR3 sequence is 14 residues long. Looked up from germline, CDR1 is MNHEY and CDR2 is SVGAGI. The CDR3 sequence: CASSYSDGAGTQYF. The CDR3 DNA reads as TGTGCCAGCAGTTACTCGGACGGAGCGGGGACGCAGTATTTT.

The CDR3 DNA is TGTGCCAGCAGTGAAGCGCTTCAGGGTCCGCAGGGGCAGTACTTC. This gives the protein CASSEALQGPQGQYF. V is TRBV2 and J is TRBJ2-7; maybe TRBD1 (5 bases). CDR1 and CDR2 (germline): SNHLY, FYNNEI. V gave up 0 bases and J gave up 9 bases, with 18 bases separating them. The CDR3 is 15 residues long.

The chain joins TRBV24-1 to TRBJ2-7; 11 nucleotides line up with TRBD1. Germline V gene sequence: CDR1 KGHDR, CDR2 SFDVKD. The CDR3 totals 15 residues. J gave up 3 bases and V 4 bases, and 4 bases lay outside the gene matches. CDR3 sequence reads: CATSDGGTGGYEQYF. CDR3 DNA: TGTGCCACCAGTGACGGGGGGACAGGGGGCTACGAGCAGTACTTC.

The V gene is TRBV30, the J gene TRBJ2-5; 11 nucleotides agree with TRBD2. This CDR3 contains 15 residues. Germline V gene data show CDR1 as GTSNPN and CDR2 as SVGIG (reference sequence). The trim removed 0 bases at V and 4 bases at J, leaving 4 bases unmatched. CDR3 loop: CAWSVASGGLETQYF. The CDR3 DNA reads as TGTGCCTGGAGTGTGGCTAGCGGGGGGTTAGAGACCCAGTACTTC.

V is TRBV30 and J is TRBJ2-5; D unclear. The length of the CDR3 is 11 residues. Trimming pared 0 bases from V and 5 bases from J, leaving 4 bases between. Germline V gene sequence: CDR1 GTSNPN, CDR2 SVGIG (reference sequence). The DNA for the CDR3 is TGTGCCTGGAGTGTATCGGAGACCCAGTACTTC. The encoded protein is CAWSVSETQYF. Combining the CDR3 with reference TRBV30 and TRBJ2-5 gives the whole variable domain SQTIHQWPATLVQPVGSPLSLECTVEGTSNPNLYWYRQAAGRGLQLLFYSVGIGQISSEVPQNLSASRPQDRQFILSSKKLLLSDSGFYLCAWSVSETQYFGPGTRLLVL.

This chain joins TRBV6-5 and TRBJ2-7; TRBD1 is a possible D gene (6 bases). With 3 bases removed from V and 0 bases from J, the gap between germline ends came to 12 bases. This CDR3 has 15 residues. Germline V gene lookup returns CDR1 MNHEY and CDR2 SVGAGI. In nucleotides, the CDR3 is TGTGCCAGCAGTTATGGTAGAGGGGGCTCCTACGAGCAGTACTTC. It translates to CASSYGRGGSYEQYF.

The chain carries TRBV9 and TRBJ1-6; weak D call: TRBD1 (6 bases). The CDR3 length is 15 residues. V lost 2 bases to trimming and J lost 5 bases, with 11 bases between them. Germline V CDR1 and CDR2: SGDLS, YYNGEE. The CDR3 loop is CASSVDQGHNSPLHF. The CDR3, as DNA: TGTGCCAGCAGCGTGGATCAGGGGCATAATTCACCCCTCCACTTT.

CDR3 loop: CASSPGQGVHEQYF. The CDR3 coding sequence is TGTGCCAGCAGCCCGGGACAGGGTGTCCACGAGCAGTACTTC. V and J are TRBV5-8 and TRBJ2-7; 9 positions match TRBD1. The V and J ends lost 4 bases and 5 bases, in that order; junction bases with no gene match: 7. Germline assignment: CDR1 SGHTS and CDR2 YDEGEE. There are 14 residues in the CDR3.

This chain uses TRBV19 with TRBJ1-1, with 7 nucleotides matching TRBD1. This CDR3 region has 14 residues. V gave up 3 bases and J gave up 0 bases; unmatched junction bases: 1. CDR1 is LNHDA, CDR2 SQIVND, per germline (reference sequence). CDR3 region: CASSITGVNTEAFF. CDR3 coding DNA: TGTGCCAGTAGTATTACAGGGGTGAACACTGAAGCTTTCTTT.

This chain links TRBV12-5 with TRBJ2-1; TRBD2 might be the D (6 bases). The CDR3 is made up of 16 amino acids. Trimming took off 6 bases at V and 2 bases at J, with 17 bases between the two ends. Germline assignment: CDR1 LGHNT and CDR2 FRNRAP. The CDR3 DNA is TGTGCTAGTGGCCCCCGGGGGAAGCAGACCTACAATGAGCAGTTCTTC. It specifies CASGPRGKQTYNEQFF.

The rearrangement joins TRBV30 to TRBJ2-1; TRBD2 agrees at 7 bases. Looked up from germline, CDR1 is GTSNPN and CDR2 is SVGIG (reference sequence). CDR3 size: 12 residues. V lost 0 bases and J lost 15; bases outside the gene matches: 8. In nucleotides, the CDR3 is TGTGCCTGGAGTGTCCGCGGGAGATTTCGGTTCTTC. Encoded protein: CAWSVRGRFRFF.